This T cell receptor beta chain was recovered during a study of CD8 T cells in Susac syndrome. Negative isolation was applied to CD8+ and CD4+ T cells, and FACS enrichment was applied to TEMRA cells. The CDR3 covers 14 residues. Per germline, CDR1 MNHEY and CDR2 SMNVEV (reference sequence). The junction had 2 bases not matched to a gene; V was cut back by 2 bases and J by 5 bases. Random hexamers were used to reverse transcribe the RNA input (roughly 0.5 to 1 ug). Amplification of the TCR beta CDR3 was carried out by immunoSEQ multiplex PCR, which spanned a total of 54 Vbeta and 13 Jbeta segments. From the immunoSEQ multiplex PCR reads, TCRdb called clonotypes with MiXCR, one entry per CDR3 protein. The sample consists of about 200,000 distinct CDR3 sequences, about 95% of them appearing once.

The clonotype was recovered from a human donor with multiple sclerosis. J is TRBJ1-2 and V is TRBV27, with TRBD1 matching over 10 bases. Specimen: CD4+ T cells from PBMCs. The CDR3: CASSLDRGQYGYTF. CDR3 bases: TGTGCCAGCAGTTTAGACAGGGGGCAATATGGCTACACCTTC.